Sequencing of this T cell receptor (beta chain) was carried out in a study of Graves' ophthalmopathy and Graves' hyperthyroidism. Study in general: Before any treatment, peripheral blood was taken at the initial diagnosis.

Study outcomes and limitations: Most thyroid clonotypes expanded beyond 0.001 frequency were also found in blood.

CDR3 regions of TCR beta were amplified from RNA transcripts. An opening RT-PCR round employed HTBI primers and preceded a second-round multiplex PCR. One entry per CDR3 protein results from TCRdb running MiXCR on the multiplex PCR reads. The table shows over 500,000 distinct CDR3 sequences, with roughly 20% occurring only once. The ends lost 5 bases at V and 8 bases at J; junction bases unmatched: 8. The CDR3 consists of 16 residues. Germline assignment: CDR1 MNHEY and CDR2 SVGEGT. Many counts were recorded for this clonotype. Its specificity is unknown. Additional autoimmune diseases, uncontrolled infections, pregnancy or lactation disqualified patients. The diagnosis was founded upon clinical symptoms, serum thyroxine, TRAb, thyroid ultrasound and orbital computed tomography.

The material sequenced was peripheral blood. This clonotype originated in a woman aged 18-35 years with stable Graves' hyperthyroidism. Some clones in this sample may be carry-over from other donors' samples. V gene TRBV6-2 or TRBV6-3 combines with J gene TRBJ2-2; 13 bases are a match to TRBD2. The CDR3: CASSLSGLAGAGELFF. The CDR3 DNA sequence: TGTGCCAGCAGTCTAAGTGGACTAGCGGGAGCGGGGGAGCTGTTTTTT.